The 26 T cell receptor beta chains given below trace back to one sample, sequenced in a study of graft-versus-host responses after intestinal transplantation. No cognate antigen is known for these TCRs. The repertoire was sequenced with immunoSEQ multiplex PCR; TCRdb's copy has only in-frame clones and lacks some. This sample has tens of thousands of clones, with around 89% found just once. Sequencing used unstimulated CD8+ T cells sorted from spleen or lymph node cells, obtained before intestinal transplant. These receptors were taken from a human donor who received an intestinal transplant.

This clone appeared once. The chain is built from TRBV5-1 and TRBJ2-3; the match to TRBD2 covers 12 bases. The V segment lost 1 base and the J segment 10 bases; nucleotides outside the gene matches: 1. Germline CDR1 reads SGHRS; CDR2 reads YFSETQ. The CDR3 contains 13 residues. The CDR3 DNA reads as TGCGCCAGCAGCTTGTGGACTAGCGGGGCGCAGTATTTT. This sequence encodes CASSLWTSGAQYF.

The CDR3 loop is CASSTRTGRNYEQYF. The DNA for the CDR3 is TGTGCCAGCAGCACCCGGACAGGGCGTAATTACGAGCAGTACTTC. The rearrangement joins TRBV13 to TRBJ2-7; 8 bases map to TRBD1. The CDR3 is 15 residues long. Germline lookup yields CDR1 PRHDT and CDR2 FYEKMQ (reference sequence). V trimming: 5 bases; J trimming: 4 bases; junction bases outside the gene matches: 10.

The rearrangement uses TRBV2 and TRBJ2-7; possibly TRBD1 for D (5 bases). Germline values: CDR1 SNHLY, CDR2 FYNNEI. The CDR3 is 14 residues long. V was pared by 7 bases and J by 4 bases, with 17 bases between. The CDR3 bases are TGTGCCAGCACACAGGTCCCCACTTGGTACGAGCAGTACTTC. Encoded protein: CASTQVPTWYEQYF.

This chain joins TRBV6-1 and TRBJ2-7; 8 bases align to TRBD2. Losses at the gene ends were 4 bases for V and 5 bases for J; bases not matched to a gene: 13. CDR1 MNHNS and CDR2 SASEGT come from the germline V gene. The CDR3 totals 16 residues. Here the CDR3 DNA reads TGTGCCAGCAGTGCTTGGGGCTTAGCGGGATCCAACGAGCAGTACTTC. As protein: CASSAWGLAGSNEQYF.

The chain is built from TRBV19 and TRBJ1-1, with 7 bases fitting TRBD1. The V gene end was trimmed by 6 bases and the J gene end by 5 bases; junction bases not matched to a gene: 12. Germline lookup yields CDR1 LNHDA and CDR2 SQIVND (reference sequence). The CDR3 sequence is 15 residues long. CDR3 in amino acids: CASSLGTVFWTEAFF. CDR3 nucleotide sequence: TGTGCCAGTAGCCTGGGGACAGTGTTTTGGACTGAAGCTTTCTTT.

The chain has TRBV7-9 and TRBJ1-4, with D unresolved. Per germline, CDR1 SEHNR and CDR2 FQNEAQ (reference sequence). Trimming removed 4 bases at V and 8 bases at J, with 17 bases between. The CDR3 contains 15 residues. The CDR3, as DNA: TGTGCCAGCAGCTACGGGAGTTTAGGAGTGGAAAAACTGTTTTTT. Its protein product is CASSYGSLGVEKLFF.

The V gene is TRBV7-9, the J gene TRBJ1-1; possibly TRBD1 for D (5 bases). Germline CDR1 and CDR2: SEHNR and FQNEAQ (reference sequence). The germline V and J ends were trimmed by 2 bases and 7 bases, with 11 bases remaining between them. This CDR3 comprises 13 residues. The CDR3 DNA reads TGTGCCAGCAGCTTACGGAGGGACGGTGAAGCTTTCTTT. It yields the protein CASSLRRDGEAFF.

This chain links TRBV11-2 with TRBJ1-2; 9 bases line up with TRBD1. V gave up 5 bases and J gave up 4 bases; unmatched junction bases: 8. The CDR3 loop spans 15 amino acids. Germline V gives CDR1 SGHAT, CDR2 FQNNGV. The CDR3 protein is CASSVGTGLGYGYTF. In DNA, the CDR3 is TGTGCCAGCAGCGTCGGGACAGGGTTGGGCTATGGCTACACCTTC.

V usage is TRBV7-9 and J usage is TRBJ1-2; 7 nucleotides match TRBD1. CDR1 and CDR2 (germline): SEHNR, FQNEAQ (reference sequence). CDR3 length: 14 amino acids. With V trimmed by 5 bases and J by 6 bases, 9 bases remained unmatched. The CDR3 region has the DNA TGTGCCAGCAGCGTGGTTAGGCAGGGGGATGGCTACACCTTC. It translates to CASSVVRQGDGYTF.

This clone is a singleton in its sample. This chain joins TRBV7-9 and TRBJ2-4, with a possible D match to TRBD1 (6 bases). This CDR3 spans 14 amino acids. V was cut by 0 bases and J by 6 bases, with 9 bases left in between. CDR1 is SEHNR, CDR2 FQNEAQ, per germline (reference sequence). The CDR3: CASSLAPRGNIQYF. For the CDR3, the DNA is TGTGCCAGCAGCTTAGCTCCCAGGGGAAACATTCAGTACTTC.

J is TRBJ2-7 and V is TRBV6-1, with 10 bases that match TRBD2. V lost 2 bases, J lost 7 bases, and 8 bases stayed unmatched. The CDR3 length is 15 residues. The germline gives CDR1 MNHNS, CDR2 SASEGT. The CDR3 region has the DNA TGTGCCAGCAGTGAACACGGGACTAGCGATGGGGAGCAGTACTTC. Encoded protein: CASSEHGTSDGEQYF.

This sequence joins TRBV19 and TRBJ2-7; D is undetermined. The V gene lost 1 base and the J gene lost 3 bases, with 10 bases spanning the gap. The CDR3 loop spans 14 amino acids. Germline V lookup: CDR1 LNHDA, CDR2 SQIVND (reference sequence). CDR3 DNA: TGTGCCAGTAGTATAGGACATCTTAACTACGAGCAGTACTTC. Translated: CASSIGHLNYEQYF.

The rearrangement joins TRBV6-5 to TRBJ2-1; 9 bases line up with TRBD2. This CDR3 spans 14 amino acids. Losses at the gene ends were 6 bases for V and 8 bases for J; bases not matched to a gene: 8. Looked up from germline, CDR1 is MNHEY and CDR2 is SVGAGI. CDR3 residues: CASSVSGSLYEQFF. The CDR3 DNA reads as TGTGCCAGCAGCGTTAGCGGGAGTCTCTATGAGCAGTTCTTC.

The V and J genes are TRBV2 and TRBJ2-7; TRBD1 might be the D (7 bases). The CDR3 has 16 residues. Germline V gives CDR1 SNHLY, CDR2 FYNNEI. V was cut by 7 bases and J by 3 bases, with 22 bases left in between. Here the CDR3 reads CASNPGGQGQYYEQYF. The CDR3 region has the DNA TGTGCCAGCAACCCAGGGGGGCAGGGGCAGTACTACGAGCAGTACTTC.

This sequence joins TRBV5-8 and TRBJ1-2; D gene uncertain. CDR3 length equals 15 residues. Germline values: CDR1 SGHTS, CDR2 YDEGEE. With 3 bases removed from V and 1 base from J, the gap between germline ends came to 13 bases. The DNA for the CDR3 is TGTGCCAGCAGCTCCCTGAGGGAGGGTAACTATGGCTACACCTTC. It yields the protein CASSSLREGNYGYTF.

The V and J genes are TRBV2 and TRBJ1-2; a weak D match, TRBD1 (5 bases). V was clipped by 8 bases and J by 6 bases, with 7 bases between them. Germline loops: CDR1 SNHLY, CDR2 FYNNEI. There are 10 residues in the CDR3. The CDR3 sequence: CASQGHGYTF. The CDR3 coding sequence is TGTGCCAGCCAGGGTCATGGCTACACCTTC.

A single count supports this clone. CDR3 bases: TGCGCCAGCAGCCAGTTCGGGACAGGGGGCGGAACTGAAGCTTTCTTT. Residues: CASSQFGTGGGTEAFF. The V gene is TRBV4-1, the J gene TRBJ1-1; TRBD1 matches 12 bases. The germline V gene has CDR1 MGHRA and CDR2 YSYEKL. The CDR3 runs to 16 residues. The trim removed 3 bases at V and 5 bases at J, leaving 7 bases unmatched.

The V and J genes are TRBV28 and TRBJ2-7; tentative D call: TRBD1 (5 bases). Germline V gives CDR1 MDHEN, CDR2 SYDVKM. Trimming removed 1 base from V and 5 bases from J, with 9 bases in between. The CDR3 is 13 residues long. CDR3 nucleotides: TGTGCCAGCAGTTTATCGGCAGGGAACGAGCAGTACTTC. This codes for CASSLSAGNEQYF.

V and J are TRBV14 and TRBJ2-7; D gene ambiguous. Germline V gene data show CDR1 as SGHDN and CDR2 as FVKESK. The CDR3 loop spans 13 amino acids. Trimming took off 4 bases at V and 2 bases at J, with 9 bases between the two ends. The CDR3 reads CASSRKLPYEQYF. CDR3 coding DNA: TGTGCCAGCAGCCGCAAACTTCCCTACGAGCAGTACTTC. Full variable domain (outside the CDR3, taken from reference TRBV14 and TRBJ2-7): EAGVTQFPSHSVIEKGQTVTLRCDPISGHDNLYWYRRVMGKEIKFLLHFVKESKQDESGMPNNRFLAERTGGTYSTLKVQPAELEDSGVYFCASSRKLPYEQYFGPGTRLTVT.

The chain employs TRBV10-2 and TRBJ1-1, with 7 bases lining up with TRBD1. CDR1 and CDR2 from the germline V gene are WSHSY and SAAADI. This CDR3 comprises 14 residues. Germline trimming cut 2 bases from V and 6 bases from J; bases unmatched to any gene: 6. CDR3 sequence (DNA): TGCGCCAGCAGTGAGACCCCGCAGGGGGCTGAAGCTTTCTTT. Residues: CASSETPQGAEAFF.

The chain recombines TRBV9 with TRBJ2-7, with D unresolved. Germline CDR1 is SGDLS and CDR2 is YYNGEE. Trimming stripped 0 bases from V and 3 bases from J, with 10 bases between. This CDR3 contains 14 residues. CDR3: CASSVGSDFYEQYF. In DNA form, the CDR3 reads TGTGCCAGCAGCGTAGGGAGTGACTTCTACGAGCAGTACTTC.

The rearrangement joins TRBV5-4 to TRBJ2-2; no firm D call. V lost 5 bases to trimming and J lost 4 bases, with 9 bases between them. CDR3 length: 13 residues. In germline, CDR1 is SGHNT, CDR2 YYREEE (reference sequence). The CDR3 is CASSPGGTGELFF. CDR3 nucleotide sequence: TGTGCCAGCAGTCCCGGTGGCACCGGGGAGCTGTTTTTT.

In DNA, the CDR3 is TGTGCCAGCAGCTTAGGAGGGAGCTCCTACAATGAGCAGTTCTTC. Amino acids: CASSLGGSSYNEQFF. The V call is TRBV5-6, the J call TRBJ2-1; a weak D match, TRBD2 (6 bases). V dropped 2 bases and J dropped 0 bases, with 9 bases sitting between them. The CDR3 totals 15 residues. Germline V CDR1 and CDR2: SGHDT, YYEEEE.

The chain links TRBV5-6 to TRBJ1-6; D is perhaps TRBD1 (6 bases). V lost 4 bases and J 13 bases, leaving 15 bases between the germline ends. The CDR3 contains 13 residues. CDR1 and CDR2 from the germline V gene are SGHDT and YYEEEE. The DNA for the CDR3 is TGTGCCAGCAGCCTTCTGACAACAGGGCCCCTCCACTTT. It yields the protein CASSLLTTGPLHF.

The chain couples TRBV27 to TRBJ2-1; possible D gene TRBD1, 5 bases. Per the germline V gene, CDR1 is MNHEY and CDR2 is SMNVEV (reference sequence). The CDR3 length is 16 residues. V was cut by 6 bases and J by 2 bases, with 17 bases left in between. CDR3 sequence reads: CASSPADSPAYNEQFF. The CDR3 region has the DNA TGTGCCAGCAGCCCGGCTGACAGCCCGGCCTACAATGAGCAGTTCTTC.

The chain combines TRBV7-2 with TRBJ2-1; D perhaps matches TRBD1 (6 bases). CDR3 length: 13 amino acids. The germline gives CDR1 SGHTA, CDR2 FQGNSA. The V and J ends lost 10 bases and 6 bases respectively, with 16 bases between them. The DNA of the CDR3 is TGTGCCACCCAAAAGGGGGTCTTCAATGAGCAGTTCTTC. This gives the protein CATQKGVFNEQFF.